Below are 22 T cell receptor beta chains sequenced from a single sample in a study of siplizumab effects on memory and regulatory T cells. Assay used: immunoSEQ multiplex PCR; TCRdb lists only in-frame clones, some missing. This table has about 100,000 clones, around 90% appearing once. Sequencing was carried out using Tregs sorted from blood. Receptors were obtained from a human donor in good health.

This chain uses TRBV5-1 with TRBJ2-3; TRBD2 matches 10 bases. The CDR3 loop spans 16 amino acids. Looked up from germline, CDR1 is SGHRS and CDR2 is YFSETQ. The V gene end was trimmed by 0 bases and the J gene end by 5 bases; junction bases not matched to a gene: 6. CDR3 loop: CASSLGLAGAGDTQYF. The CDR3 DNA follows: TGCGCCAGCAGCTTGGGTCTAGCGGGAGCTGGAGATACGCAGTATTTT. The entire variable domain, with the rest obtained from reference TRBV5-1 and TRBJ2-3, is as follows: KAGVTQTPRYLIKTRGQQVTLSCSPISGHRSVSWYQQTPGQGLQFLFEYFSETQRNKGNFPGRFSGRQFSNSRSEMNVSTLELGDSALYLCASSLGLAGAGDTQYFGPGTRLTVL.

The chain has TRBV7-9 and TRBJ1-5; D remains ambiguous. With 1 base removed from V and 6 bases from J, the gap between germline ends came to 7 bases. Germline loops: CDR1 SEHNR, CDR2 FQNEAQ (reference sequence). The CDR3 runs to 13 residues. The CDR3 spells CASSLVVGQPQHF. CDR3 sequence (DNA): TGTGCCAGCAGCTTAGTGGTTGGTCAGCCCCAGCATTTT.

This chain links TRBV7-9 with TRBJ2-1, with D perhaps matching TRBD1 or TRBD2 (6 bases each). Germline-derived CDR1 and CDR2 are SEHNR and FQNEAQ (reference sequence). The CDR3 runs 19 residues. The V end was cut by 0 bases, the J end by 0 bases, with 18 bases between. The CDR3 protein is CASSLAGRGGSLSYNEQFF. CDR3 DNA: TGTGCCAGCAGCTTAGCAGGCAGGGGAGGTTCTCTCTCCTACAATGAGCAGTTCTTC.

V gene TRBV20-1 combines with J gene TRBJ2-1; TRBD2 agrees at 7 bases. There are 11 residues in the CDR3. J lost 15 bases, V lost 6 bases, and 11 bases had no gene match. From germline, CDR1 is DFQATT and CDR2 SNEGSKA (reference sequence). CDR3 bases: TGCAGTGCACAGAAGCGGGGATGGGGGTTCTTC. This codes for CSAQKRGWGFF.

The chain recombines TRBV7-4 with TRBJ2-3, with D hard to call. The CDR3 totals 16 residues. The germline V and J ends were trimmed by 5 bases and 0 bases, with 15 bases remaining between them. Germline values: CDR1 SGHVT, CDR2 SQSDAQ. The CDR3 sequence is CASSPPDGTSTDTQYF. CDR3 nucleotide sequence: TGTGCCAGCAGCCCCCCCGATGGCACTAGCACAGATACGCAGTATTTT. The full variable domain, in which reference TRBV7-4 and TRBJ2-3 provide the parts outside the CDR3, is GAGVSQSPRYKVAKRGRDVALRCDSISGHVTLYWYRQTLGQGSEVLTYSQSDAQRDKSGRPSGRFSAERPERSVSTLKIQRTEQGDSAVYLCASSPPDGTSTDTQYFGPGTRLTVL.

The chain uses TRBV7-9 and TRBJ1-4; no definite D call. CDR1 SEHNR and CDR2 FQNEAQ come from the germline V gene (reference sequence). The CDR3 is made up of 15 amino acids. Trimming took off 3 bases at V and 8 bases at J, with 16 bases between the two ends. The CDR3 DNA follows: TGTGCCAGCAGCTTGGACGGGATGGCCGCCGAAAAACTGTTTTTT. Protein product: CASSLDGMAAEKLFF.

This rearrangement joins TRBV9 to TRBJ2-3; 8 bases are shared with TRBD2. This CDR3 spans 15 amino acids. With V trimmed by 0 bases and J by 2 bases, 2 bases remained unmatched. Germline V CDR1 and CDR2: SGDLS, YYNGEE. CDR3 in DNA: TGTGCCAGCAGCGTAGCGGGAGGGACCACAGATACGCAGTATTTT. This codes for CASSVAGGTTDTQYF.

The chain carries TRBV7-7 and TRBJ2-5; either TRBD1 or TRBD2 may fit D (8 bases each). The CDR3 totals 15 residues. CDR1 is SSHAT and CDR2 is FNYEAQ in the germline V gene (reference sequence). The CDR3 spells CASCSGTGVQETQYF. In DNA, the CDR3 is TGTGCTAGCTGTAGCGGGACAGGTGTGCAAGAGACCCAGTACTTC.

The chain uses TRBV13 and TRBJ2-5; D is ambiguous. Germline CDR1 PRHDT, CDR2 FYEKMQ (reference sequence). The CDR3 is made up of 17 amino acids. V lost 0 bases and J 7 bases, leaving 21 bases between the germline ends. The CDR3 spells CASSLGRNAQFEGTQYF. For the CDR3, the DNA is TGTGCCAGCAGCTTAGGACGAAATGCCCAATTCGAAGGGACCCAGTACTTC. The full variable domain, in which reference TRBV13 and TRBJ2-5 provide the parts outside the CDR3, is AAGVIQSPRHLIKEKRETATLKCYPIPRHDTVYWYQQGPGQDPQFLISFYEKMQSDKGSIPDRFSAQQFSDYHSELNMSSLELGDSALYFCASSLGRNAQFEGTQYFGPGTRLLVL.

J is TRBJ2-4 and V is TRBV11-3, with D possibly being TRBD1 (6 bases). The CDR3 runs 14 residues. V lost 5 bases to trimming and J lost 7 bases, with 15 bases between them. From germline, CDR1 is SGHNT and CDR2 YENEEA. CDR3 nucleotides: TGTGCCAGCAGCACGAACAGGGCCAGCAACATTCAGTACTTC. Encoded protein: CASSTNRASNIQYF.

V usage is TRBV6-6 and J usage is TRBJ2-2, with unresolved D. Germline assignment: CDR1 MNHNY and CDR2 SVGAGI (reference sequence). The V and J ends lost 4 bases and 3 bases respectively, with 3 bases between them. This CDR3 spans 12 amino acids. CDR3 sequence: CASSSYTGELFF. The DNA of the CDR3 is TGTGCCAGCAGTTCCTACACCGGGGAGCTGTTTTTT.

This chain connects TRBV7-3 to TRBJ2-1; weak D call: TRBD2 (6 bases). CDR3 length: 14 residues. V lost 5 bases and J lost 9, with 17 bases in between. In germline, CDR1 is SGHTA, CDR2 FQGTGA. This CDR3 is CASSTPGAGGEQFF. CDR3 coding DNA: TGTGCCAGCAGCACTCCCGGGGCCGGGGGTGAGCAGTTCTTC.

J is TRBJ2-5 and V is TRBV10-2; D unresolved. The CDR3 has 12 amino acids. Germline CDR1 is WSHSY and CDR2 is SAAADI. With 4 bases removed from V and 2 bases from J, the gap between germline ends came to 5 bases. The CDR3 DNA reads as TGCGCCAGCAGTGGGAGTCAAGAGACCCAGTACTTC. Its protein product is CASSGSQETQYF.

This clone was picked up one time. This sequence joins TRBV19 and TRBJ2-5; the D is unclear. Trimming removed 4 bases from V and 2 bases from J, with 5 bases in between. The CDR3 loop spans 12 amino acids. CDR1 is LNHDA, CDR2 SQIVND, per germline (reference sequence). For the CDR3, the DNA is TGTGCCAGTAGTAAGGGTCAAGAGACCCAGTACTTC. Translation: CASSKGQETQYF.

This clone was found once. An end of the junction differs from the germline gene, which may be a read error. This rearrangement joins TRBV7-7 to TRBJ2-5; perhaps TRBD2 as D (6 bases). CDR3 length: 15 residues. Germline V gene data show CDR1 as SSHAT and CDR2 as FNYEAQ (reference sequence). This CDR3 reads CASSLGDFRGETQYF. The DNA of the CDR3 is TGTGCTAGCAGCCTTGGGGACTTTAGGGGAGAGACCCAGTACTTC.

V usage is TRBV6-4 and J usage is TRBJ1-6; tentative D call: TRBD1 (6 bases). V was cut by 5 bases and J by 9 bases, with 11 bases left in between. CDR3 length: 13 amino acids. CDR1 and CDR2 (germline): MRHNA, SNTAGT. The CDR3 DNA reads TGTGCCAGCAGTCAGGGGACCGGTTCACCCCTCCACTTT. Residues: CASSQGTGSPLHF.

This sequence joins TRBV19 and TRBJ2-2, with D tentatively TRBD1 (6 bases). The CDR3 extends over 14 amino acids. Germline V gene sequence: CDR1 LNHDA, CDR2 SQIVND (reference sequence). The CDR3 region has the DNA TGTGCTGGGGGCCCCAGCGCCTCGGGCGGGGAGCTGTTTTTT. Encoded protein: CAGGPSASGGELFF.

This chain connects TRBV5-4 to TRBJ1-4, with 8 bases matching TRBD1. The germline V gene encodes CDR1 SGHNT and CDR2 YYREEE (reference sequence). The trim removed 0 bases at V and 8 bases at J, leaving 6 bases unmatched. This CDR3 region has 15 residues. In DNA, the CDR3 is TGTGCCAGCAGCTTGGGGACAGGGATTATAGAAAAACTGTTTTTT. Translated, it gives CASSLGTGIIEKLFF.

V is TRBV27 and J is TRBJ2-5, with 8 bases lining up with TRBD1. The last part of the DNA fits TRBJ2-7 better; the J call may be wrong. The germline CDR1 and CDR2 sequences are MNHEY and SMNVEV (reference sequence). This CDR3 comprises 15 residues. The DNA for the CDR3 is TGTGCCAGCAGTTTGAGGACAGGGTATGTTTACGAGCAGTACTTC. Translation: CASSLRTGYVYEQYF.

This sequence joins TRBV7-8 and TRBJ2-7; 7 bases are shared with TRBD2. The germline CDR1 and CDR2 sequences are SGHVS and FQNEAQ. Trimming took 5 bases from V and 6 from J; bases not matched to a gene: 10. This CDR3 has 14 residues. The DNA of the CDR3 is TGTGCCAGCAGCCCGATAAACATAGCGGGCGAGCAGTACTTC. Protein: CASSPINIAGEQYF.

The rearrangement links TRBV7-3 to TRBJ2-3, with 8 bases that match TRBD2. The length of the CDR3 is 16 residues. Germline lookup yields CDR1 SGHTA and CDR2 FQGTGA. The trim removed 2 bases at V and 3 bases at J, leaving 7 bases unmatched. The CDR3 sequence: CASSLFSSGKTDTQYF. The DNA of the CDR3 is TGTGCCAGCAGCTTATTTAGTAGCGGGAAGACAGATACGCAGTATTTT.

The rearrangement links TRBV11-2 to TRBJ2-7, with no clear D. The germline V and J ends were trimmed by 1 base and 4 bases, with 5 bases remaining between them. Germline CDR1 is SGHAT and CDR2 is FQNNGV. The CDR3 totals 12 residues. In nucleotides, the CDR3 is TGTGCCAGCAGCTTAGGGTTGTACGAGCAGTACTTC. Translating it yields CASSLGLYEQYF.